This is a list of T cell receptor beta chains from one sample in a study of T-cell memory formation after mild COVID-19. One entry per CDR3 protein results from TCRdb running MiXCR on the 5' RACE reads. The sample lists under 350,000 distinct CDR3 sequences; around 15% were seen once. The sequencing input was PBMCs or a T cell subset sorted from them (not recorded which). The receptors come from a young man who had mild COVID-19 (a few samples of this study predate the infection). Cell type and time point are not known. The CDR3 runs from the conserved cysteine through the conserved F or W. D genes are given only for firm matches. Part of the rows lack a size; the others show once, few, many or a class for expanded clones.

.	.	14	TRBV20-1	TRBJ2-2	CSARFLGPPGELFF	TGCAGTGCTAGATTTCTGGGCCCTCCCGGGGAGCTGTTTTTT
.	TRBD1	16	TRBV6-5	TRBJ1-3	CASSYGTGFSGNTIYF	TGTGCCAGCAGTTACGGGACAGGCTTCTCTGGAAACACCATATATTTT
.	.	13	TRBV5-1	TRBJ2-3	CASSLERANTQYF	TGCGCCAGCAGCTTGGAGAGGGCTAATACGCAGTATTTT
.	.	16	TRBV4-3	TRBJ2-6	CASSQDLPTGANVLTF	TGCGCCAGCAGCCAAGATTTGCCCACTGGGGCCAACGTCCTGACTTTC
.	.	12	TRBV29-1	TRBJ1-1	CSVGPPGAEAFF	TGCAGCGTTGGGCCTCCAGGCGCTGAAGCTTTCTTT
.	TRBD1	15	TRBV29-1	TRBJ2-5	CSVGGTGGPSRAQYF	TGCAGCGTTGGGGGGACAGGGGGCCCCTCTAGGGCCCAGTACTTC
.	TRBD1	17	TRBV20-1	TRBJ2-7	CSAVISRQGKSSYEQYF	TGCAGTGCCGTAATCTCTCGACAGGGGAAGAGCTCCTACGAGCAGTACTTC
.	.	14	TRBV5-1	TRBJ2-1	CASSFFPANNEQFF	TGCGCCAGCAGCTTTTTTCCCGCGAACAATGAGCAGTTCTTC
.	.	13	TRBV30	TRBJ2-6	CAWKSSGANVLTF	TGTGCCTGGAAATCTTCTGGGGCCAACGTCCTGACTTTC
few	.	12	TRBV7-8	TRBJ2-1	CASRKRVDEQFF	TGTGCCAGCAGGAAACGGGTCGATGAGCAGTTCTTC
.	TRBD2	15	TRBV5-1	TRBJ2-5	CASSRTSGNQETQYF	TGCGCCAGCAGCCGGACTAGCGGGAACCAAGAGACCCAGTACTTC
.	.	14	TRBV29-1	TRBJ1-6	CSVAEGDYNSPLHF	TGCAGCGTTGCCGAGGGGGATTATAATTCACCCCTCCACTTT
many	.	14	TRBV24-1	TRBJ1-2	CATSESGTDYGYTF	TGTGCCACCAGTGAATCCGGGACCGACTATGGCTACACCTTC
.	.	14	TRBV27	TRBJ2-7	CASSHRDGSYEQYF	TGTGCCAGCAGTCACCGGGACGGAAGCTACGAGCAGTACTTC
few	.	14	TRBV20-1	TRBJ2-2	CSARAGKNTGELFF	TGCAGTGCTAGAGCCGGGAAAAACACCGGGGAGCTGTTTTTT
.	.	14	TRBV6-2/TRBV6-3	TRBJ2-1	CASQRRMEYDEQFF	TGTGCCAGCCAGAGGAGGATGGAGTACGATGAGCAGTTCTTC
.	.	13	TRBV2	TRBJ1-1	CASSAWQNTEAFF	TGTGCCAGCAGTGCTTGGCAGAACACTGAAGCTTTCTTT
few	TRBD1	16	TRBV4-1	TRBJ1-1	CASSHLGGPKNTEAFF	TGCGCCAGCAGCCACCTAGGGGGCCCCAAGAACACTGAAGCTTTCTTT
.	.	14	TRBV5-1	TRBJ1-1	CASSPGTSNTEAFF	TGCGCCAGCAGCCCCGGGACGTCCAACACTGAAGCTTTCTTT
.	TRBD2	14	TRBV20-1	TRBJ2-1	CSARAGLAGNEQFF	TGCAGTGCTAGAGCGGGACTAGCGGGCAATGAGCAGTTCTTC
few	.	13	TRBV5-4	TRBJ2-7	CASSSRAVHEQYF	TGTGCCAGCAGCTCTCGAGCGGTCCACGAGCAGTACTTC
.	.	13	TRBV7-7	TRBJ2-5	CASSRTRQETQYF	TGTGCTAGCAGCCGGACTCGTCAAGAGACCCAGTACTTC
.	.	10	TRBV19	TRBJ2-2	CASRGGELFF	TGTGCCAGCCGGGGCGGGGAGCTGTTTTTT
few	.	18	TRBV3-1	TRBJ2-5	CASSPSLHGTLDQETQYF	TGTGCCAGCAGCCCGTCACTGCACGGGACACTAGACCAAGAGACCCAGTACTTC
many	TRBD1	13	TRBV5-1	TRBJ2-5	CASSWDSGETQYF	TGCGCCAGCAGTTGGGACAGCGGAGAGACCCAGTACTTC
.	TRBD1	15	TRBV4-1	TRBJ2-5	CASKPNPGTEETQYF	TGCGCCAGCAAACCAAATCCCGGGACAGAAGAGACCCAGTACTTC
.	TRBD1	14	TRBV7-6	TRBJ1-2	CASSPRQGARGYTF	TGTGCCAGCAGCCCGCGACAGGGGGCCCGTGGCTACACCTTC
few	TRBD2	15	TRBV7-8	TRBJ2-7	CASSPAGVPSYEQYF	TGTGCCAGCAGCCCCGCGGGGGTCCCGTCCTACGAGCAGTACTTC
few	.	14	TRBV7-8	TRBJ1-6	CASSPGQAGSPLHF	TGTGCCAGCAGCCCCGGCCAAGCCGGTTCACCCCTCCACTTT
few	.	18	TRBV5-1	TRBJ2-6	CASSLARTMSSGANVLTF	TGCGCCAGCAGCTTGGCACGGACGATGAGCTCTGGGGCCAACGTCCTGACTTTC
.	.	16	TRBV20-1	TRBJ1-6	CSARSSGANYNSPLHF	TGCAGTGCTAGAAGTTCGGGGGCTAATTATAATTCACCCCTCCACTTT
few	.	14	TRBV20-1	TRBJ2-7	CSASHNGRGYEQYF	TGCAGTGCTAGCCATAACGGGCGGGGCTACGAGCAGTACTTC
few	TRBD1	16	TRBV4-3	TRBJ1-2	CASSRGTDSGYDGYTF	TGCGCCAGCAGCCGAGGGACAGACTCGGGGTATGATGGCTACACCTTC
few	TRBD2	18	TRBV7-2	TRBJ2-1	CASSQTSGGPSSYNEQFF	TGTGCCAGCAGCCAGACTAGCGGGGGGCCAAGCTCCTACAATGAGCAGTTCTTC